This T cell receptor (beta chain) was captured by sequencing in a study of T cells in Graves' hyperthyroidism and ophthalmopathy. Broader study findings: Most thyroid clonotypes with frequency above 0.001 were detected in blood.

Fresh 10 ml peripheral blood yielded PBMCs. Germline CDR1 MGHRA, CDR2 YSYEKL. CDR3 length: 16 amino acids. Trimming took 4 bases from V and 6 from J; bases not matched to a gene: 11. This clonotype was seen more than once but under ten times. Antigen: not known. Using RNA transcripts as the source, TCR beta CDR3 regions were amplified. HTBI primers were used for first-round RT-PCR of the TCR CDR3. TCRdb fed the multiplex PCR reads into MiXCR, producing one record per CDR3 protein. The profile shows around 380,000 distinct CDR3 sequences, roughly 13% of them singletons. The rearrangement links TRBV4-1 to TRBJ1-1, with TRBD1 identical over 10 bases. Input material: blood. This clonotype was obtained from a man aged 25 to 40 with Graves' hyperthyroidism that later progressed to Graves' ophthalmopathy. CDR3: CASSPGTGVGFAEAFF. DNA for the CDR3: TGCGCCAGCAGCCCCGGGACAGGGGTTGGTTTCGCTGAAGCTTTCTTT.